This TCR beta chain stems from a study of cytomegalovirus exposure and HLA in healthy donors. Researchers ran the PCR with 60 Vbeta and 13 Jbeta primers. Assay: immunoSEQ multiplex PCR; the TCRdb copy retains only in-frame clones and omits some. The sample yields 130,000 to 150,000 clones, roughly 9.4% seen once. Study results and caveats: 150 to 200 TCR beta chains were listed as cytomegalovirus-associated. Upon later analysis, TCR association rates were observed to vary by HLA locus, being highest for DRB1 and lowest for HLA-C. Reports indicated that the classifier achieved high specificity and sensitivity in diagnosing cytomegalovirus status. In an earlier analysis, productive rearrangement rates for most beta V segments clustered near 87% or 30%.

CDR3 length equals 13 residues. V gave up 3 bases and J gave up 1 base, with 7 bases separating them. The germline gives CDR1 SGHDT, CDR2 YYEEEE. This clone was counted between two and nine times. No antigen is known for it. Sequencing was done on a sample of PBMCs. This TCR was recovered from a male donor in good health and CMV-seronegative. The chain joins TRBV5-6 to TRBJ1-1; maybe TRBD1 (6 bases). CDR3 DNA: TGTGCCAGCAGCTCGACAGGGAACACTGAAGCTTTCTTT. Translation gives CASSSTGNTEAFF.